This TCR beta chain was documented in a study of T cells in Graves' hyperthyroidism and ophthalmopathy (dated by TCRdb to the late 2010s). Study-level background: Peripheral blood samples were taken at the time of initial diagnosis, prior to any treatment. In several Graves' hyperthyroidism patients, the study also compared T-cell repertoires from thyroid tissue with T-cell repertoires from blood. An independent validation cohort of some 18 hyperthyroidism patients and some 15 patients who later progressed to ophthalmopathy tested prospective prediction of ophthalmopathy. According to the paper, TCR Vbeta CDR3 sequencing was carried out on approximately 140 peripheral blood samples, which came from over 40 ophthalmopathy, 70 to 80 hyperthyroidism and about 17 progressor patients. Following sampling, methimazole starting at 30 mg daily was given to hyperthyroidism patients, and high-dose intravenous methylprednisolone was given to ophthalmopathy patients. The 75 to 100 discovery patients were randomly split 7:3 into training and test sets. To identify TCR V-J signatures that set the groups apart, the researchers used a discovery cohort of about a hundred patients, made up of about 44 with Graves' ophthalmopathy and some 58 with stable Graves' hyperthyroidism.

The CDR3 numbers 13 residues from cysteine through phenylalanine. The entry retains the CDR3 DNA only, 39 bases that are in frame from base 1. V loses 4 bases of germline sequence and J loses 1 base, and the interval between the two ends is 8 bases. The germline V gene (reference sequence) supplies CDR1 SGHKS and CDR2 YYEKEE. TCR beta CDR3 regions were amplified from RNA transcripts. The first round of RT-PCR for the TCR CDR3 was performed with the HTBI primer set and the Qiagen OneStep RT-PCR kit. A second multiplex PCR round built the libraries, followed by size selection and purification. Libraries were sequenced paired-end with 100 bp reads on an Illumina HiSeq2000. As for the authors' bioinformatics: Raw data were processed with SOAPnuke, discarding reads with adapters, uncalled bases, mean Phred below 15, or no exact constant-primer or identifier match. COPE v1.2.5 was used to merge high-quality paired reads, and clonotypes were defined as unique nucleotide sequences. MiTCR v1.1 was used to align clonotypes to the IMGT TRBV, TRBD and TRBJ reference segments. Only V-J combinations with frequency above 0.0001, covering about 99% of repertoires, were analysed. A TCS score was defined as the ratio between F50 (clonal expansion) and ExV (chaos), using BLOSUM62-based TCRdist between CDR3 peptides within each V-J. Welch's t-statistics and random forest reduced fewer than 550 V-J features to 10 to 15, which were used in a naive Bayes classifier (R e1071). TCRdb reprocessed the public reads (quality trimming at Q25 with fastp, clone calling with MiXCR) and kept in-frame beta chains. Here each entry gathers all rows of one CDR3 protein and keeps the most common genes and DNA. TCRdb, rather than the study authors, made the V and J calls. The sample table shows 300,000 to 500,000 distinct CDR3 sequences, and about 15% are seen once. The ten largest account for less than 35% of the sample.

This clonotype was seen repeatedly, ten times or more. Its recognized antigen is unknown. No much larger clone is present one base from it, and per-base qualities are unavailable. A patient counted as having stable Graves' hyperthyroidism if no progression to ophthalmopathy occurred over 18 months of follow-up. The hyperthyroidism patients were between 18 and 65 years old and newly diagnosed, with a disease duration of less than 2 months. Patients with uncontrolled infections, other autoimmune diseases, pregnancy or lactation were excluded. Diagnoses were established on the basis of clinical symptoms, serum thyroxine and TRAb, thyroid ultrasound, and orbital computed tomography. PBMCs were isolated from about 9 ml of fresh peripheral blood by Ficoll-Paque density gradient centrifugation. Total RNA was extracted using Trizol reagent, and RNA quality was assessed on an Agilent 2100 Bioanalyzer. General findings and caveats noted by the study authors: In validation, progression to ophthalmopathy was predicted by the model with roughly 71% sensitivity and 72% to 85% specificity, a median of 6.5 months before onset. Most expanded thyroid clonotypes (frequency above 0.001) were also found in blood, which suggests that blood repertoires may mirror thyroid immune responses. A 13 V-J signature model separated ophthalmopathy from stable hyperthyroidism, with approximately 86% sensitivity and just under 84% specificity in cross-validation and 80%/75% in testing. Sample size was not statistically predetermined, and blinding of investigators to group allocation was not performed.

Sample: blood. The chain joins TRBV5-5 to TRBJ1-1; the D gene remains uncertain. This sequence was found in a woman in her twenties or thirties with Graves' hyperthyroidism. The CDR3 corresponds to CASSGWGNTEAFF. The DNA sequence is TGTGCCAGCAGCGGTTGGGGGAACACTGAAGCTTTCTTT.